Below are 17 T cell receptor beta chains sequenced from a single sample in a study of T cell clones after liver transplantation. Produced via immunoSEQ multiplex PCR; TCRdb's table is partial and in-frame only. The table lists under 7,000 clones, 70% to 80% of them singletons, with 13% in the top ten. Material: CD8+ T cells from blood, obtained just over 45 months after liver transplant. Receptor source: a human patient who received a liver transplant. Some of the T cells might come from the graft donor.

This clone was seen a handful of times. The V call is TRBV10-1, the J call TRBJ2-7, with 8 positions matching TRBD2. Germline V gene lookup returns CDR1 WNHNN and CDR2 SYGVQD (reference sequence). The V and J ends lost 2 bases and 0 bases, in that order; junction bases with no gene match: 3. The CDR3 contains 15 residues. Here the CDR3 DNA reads TGCGCCAGCAGTGAGGGCAGCGGGAGCTCCTACGAGCAGTACTTC. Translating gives CASSEGSGSSYEQYF.

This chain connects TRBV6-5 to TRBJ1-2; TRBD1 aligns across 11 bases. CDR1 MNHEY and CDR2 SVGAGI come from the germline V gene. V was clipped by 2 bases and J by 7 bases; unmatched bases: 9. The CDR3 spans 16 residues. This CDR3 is CASSYQPGQGVSGYTF. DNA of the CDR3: TGTGCCAGCAGTTACCAGCCGGGACAGGGGGTATCTGGCTACACCTTC.

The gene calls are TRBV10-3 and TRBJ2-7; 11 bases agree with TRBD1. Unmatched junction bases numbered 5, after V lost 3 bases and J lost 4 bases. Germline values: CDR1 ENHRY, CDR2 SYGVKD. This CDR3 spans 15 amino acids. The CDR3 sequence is CAISERDRGVYEQYF. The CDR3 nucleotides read TGTGCCATCAGTGAAAGGGACAGGGGGGTATACGAGCAGTACTTC.

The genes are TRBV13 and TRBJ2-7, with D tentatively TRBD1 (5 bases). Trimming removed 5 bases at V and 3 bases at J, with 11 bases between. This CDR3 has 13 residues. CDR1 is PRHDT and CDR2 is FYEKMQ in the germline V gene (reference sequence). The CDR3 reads CASSQGSHYEQYF. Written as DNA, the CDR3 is TGTGCCAGCAGCCAGGGAAGCCACTACGAGCAGTACTTC.

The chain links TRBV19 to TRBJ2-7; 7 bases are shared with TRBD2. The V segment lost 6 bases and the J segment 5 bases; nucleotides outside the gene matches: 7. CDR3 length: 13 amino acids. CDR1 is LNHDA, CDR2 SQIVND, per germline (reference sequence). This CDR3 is CASRGVGRDEQYF. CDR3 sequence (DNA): TGTGCCAGTAGGGGGGTGGGGAGGGACGAGCAGTACTTC.

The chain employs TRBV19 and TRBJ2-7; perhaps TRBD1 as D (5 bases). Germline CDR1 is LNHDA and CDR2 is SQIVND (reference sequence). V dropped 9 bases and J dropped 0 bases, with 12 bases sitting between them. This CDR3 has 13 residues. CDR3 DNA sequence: TGTGCCAGCCAAGGGGAAAACTCCTACGAGCAGTACTTC. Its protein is CASQGENSYEQYF.

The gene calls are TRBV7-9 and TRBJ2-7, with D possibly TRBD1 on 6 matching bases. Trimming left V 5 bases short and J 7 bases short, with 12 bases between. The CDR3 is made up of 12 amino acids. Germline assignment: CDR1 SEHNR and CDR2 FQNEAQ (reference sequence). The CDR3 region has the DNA TGTGCCAGCAGCCAACAGGGTATGGAGCAGTACTTC. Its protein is CASSQQGMEQYF.

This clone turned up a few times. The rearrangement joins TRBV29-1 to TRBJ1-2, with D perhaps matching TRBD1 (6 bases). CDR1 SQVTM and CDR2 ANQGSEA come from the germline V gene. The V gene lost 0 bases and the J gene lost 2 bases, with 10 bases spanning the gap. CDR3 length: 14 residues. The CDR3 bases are TGCAGCGTTGAAGAGGGACACCTCAACTATGGCTACACCTTC. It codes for CSVEEGHLNYGYTF.

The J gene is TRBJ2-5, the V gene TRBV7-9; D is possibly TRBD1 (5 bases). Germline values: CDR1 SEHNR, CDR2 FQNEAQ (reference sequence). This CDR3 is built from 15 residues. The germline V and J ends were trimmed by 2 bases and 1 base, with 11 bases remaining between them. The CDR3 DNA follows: TGTGCCAGCAGCTTATTGCAGGGCTTCCAAGAGACCCAGTACTTC. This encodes CASSLLQGFQETQYF. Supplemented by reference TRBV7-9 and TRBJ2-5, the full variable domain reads DTGVSQNPRHKITKRGQNVTFRCDPISEHNRLYWYRQTLGQGPEFLTYFQNEAQLEKSRLLSDRFSAERPKGSFSTLEIQRTEQGDSAMYLCASSLLQGFQETQYFGPGTRLLVL.

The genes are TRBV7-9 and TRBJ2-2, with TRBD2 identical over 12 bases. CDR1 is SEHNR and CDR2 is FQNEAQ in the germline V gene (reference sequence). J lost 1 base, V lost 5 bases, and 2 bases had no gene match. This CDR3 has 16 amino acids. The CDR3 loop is CASSVTSGRNTGELFF. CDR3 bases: TGTGCCAGCAGCGTGACTAGCGGGAGGAACACCGGGGAGCTGTTTTTT.

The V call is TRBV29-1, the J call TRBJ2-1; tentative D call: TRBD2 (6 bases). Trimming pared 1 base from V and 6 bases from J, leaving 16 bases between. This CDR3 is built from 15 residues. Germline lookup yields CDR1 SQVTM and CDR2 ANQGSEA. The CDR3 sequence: CSVEVAEAYPNEQFF. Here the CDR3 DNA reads TGCAGCGTTGAAGTAGCGGAGGCTTACCCCAATGAGCAGTTCTTC.

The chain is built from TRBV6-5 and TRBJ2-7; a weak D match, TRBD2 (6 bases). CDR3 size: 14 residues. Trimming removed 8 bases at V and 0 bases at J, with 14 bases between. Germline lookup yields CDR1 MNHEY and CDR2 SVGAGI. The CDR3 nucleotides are TGTGCCAGCGGCCAGCGGGCCCTCTCCTACGAGCAGTACTTC. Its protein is CASGQRALSYEQYF.

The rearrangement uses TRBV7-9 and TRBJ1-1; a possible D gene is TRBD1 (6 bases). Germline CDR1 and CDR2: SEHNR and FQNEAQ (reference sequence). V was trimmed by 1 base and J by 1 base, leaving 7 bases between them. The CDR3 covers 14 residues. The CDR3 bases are TGTGCCAGCAGCTTAGGGGGGGCGAACACTGAAGCTTTCTTT. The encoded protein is CASSLGGANTEAFF. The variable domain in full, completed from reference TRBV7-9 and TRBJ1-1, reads DTGVSQNPRHKITKRGQNVTFRCDPISEHNRLYWYRQTLGQGPEFLTYFQNEAQLEKSRLLSDRFSAERPKGSFSTLEIQRTEQGDSAMYLCASSLGGANTEAFFGQGTRLTVV.

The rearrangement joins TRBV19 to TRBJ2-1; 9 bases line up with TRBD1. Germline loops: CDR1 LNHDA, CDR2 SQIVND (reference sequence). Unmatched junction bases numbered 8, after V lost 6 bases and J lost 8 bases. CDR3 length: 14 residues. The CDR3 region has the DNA TGTGCCAGTAGCACAGGGGGCAATGGGTATGAGCAGTTCTTC. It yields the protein CASSTGGNGYEQFF.

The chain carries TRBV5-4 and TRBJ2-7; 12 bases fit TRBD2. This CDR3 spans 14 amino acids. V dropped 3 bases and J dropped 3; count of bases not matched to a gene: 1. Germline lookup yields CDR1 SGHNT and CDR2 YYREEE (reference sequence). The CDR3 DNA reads TGTGCCAGCAGCTCGGGACTAGCGGGCTACGAGCAGTACTTC. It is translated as CASSSGLAGYEQYF.

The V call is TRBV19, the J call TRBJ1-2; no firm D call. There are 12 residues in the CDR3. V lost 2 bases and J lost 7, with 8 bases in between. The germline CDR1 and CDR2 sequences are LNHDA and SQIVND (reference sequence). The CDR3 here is CASSIWTGGYTF. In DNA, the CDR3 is TGTGCCAGTAGTATATGGACGGGTGGCTACACCTTC.

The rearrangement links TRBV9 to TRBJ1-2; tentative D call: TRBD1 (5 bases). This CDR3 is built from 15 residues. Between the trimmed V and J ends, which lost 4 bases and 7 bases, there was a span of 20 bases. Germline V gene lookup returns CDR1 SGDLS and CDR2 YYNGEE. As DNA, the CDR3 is TGTGCCAGCAGCCCCTTGGGGGGACCTGCTCGTGGCTACACCTTC. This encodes CASSPLGGPARGYTF.